This T cell receptor (beta chain) emerged from a study of identical twins. TCRdb reanalysed the 5' RACE reads using MiXCR and keeps one entry per CDR3 protein. The repertoire has fewer than 250,000 distinct CDR3 sequences, around 8.1% of them found once; the top ten carry 1.9%. This clonotype occurred many times. With V trimmed by 2 bases and J by 9 bases, 14 bases remained unmatched. This CDR3 has 17 residues. Germline loops: CDR1 SGHKS, CDR2 YYEKEE (reference sequence). The sample also formed part of further work on yellow fever vaccine responses in identical twins.

Sequenced: memory (CD45RO+) T cells sorted from blood. The chain uses TRBV5-5 and TRBJ2-1; the match to TRBD1 covers 10 bases. The TCR was taken from a woman aged 18-29 years in good health. CDR3 bases: TGTGCCAGCAGCTTAATTATTCGGGACAGGGGTTCTGGTGAGCAGTTCTTC. Translating gives CASSLIIRDRGSGEQFF.